The 10 T cell receptor beta chains below all came from one sample that was sequenced in a study of T cell repertoires in cytomegalovirus infection. TCRdb ran MiXCR on the reads and lists one entry per CDR3 protein. This sample has around 740,000 distinct CDR3 sequences; less than 40% occur once, and the top ten carry 2.5% to 3%. The material sequenced was PBMCs. These receptors all stem from a human donor in good health (CMV status not recorded). Some clones in this sample may be carry-over from other donors' samples.

The chain recombines TRBV18 with TRBJ1-6; no firm D call. The V gene lost 6 bases and the J gene lost 8 bases, with 14 bases spanning the gap. CDR1 and CDR2 from the germline V gene are KGHSH and LQKENI. This CDR3 is built from 14 residues. The CDR3: CASSPEARHSPLHF. The CDR3 nucleotides read TGTGCCAGCTCCCCCGAAGCCAGACATTCACCCCTCCACTTT. Full variable domain (missing parts from reference TRBV18 and TRBJ1-6): NAGVMQNPRHLVRRRGQEARLRCSPMKGHSHVYWYRQLPEEGLKFMVYLQKENIIDESGMPKERFSAEFPKEGPSILRIQQVVRGDSAAYFCASSPEARHSPLHFGNGTRLTVT.

CDR3 nucleotide sequence: TGTGCCAGCAGCTTAGGAGTGGGCCCGGGACTAGCGGGAATCTCCTACGAGCAGTACTTC. Translation gives CASSLGVGPGLAGISYEQYF. The V and J genes are TRBV7-2 and TRBJ2-7, with 13 bases that match TRBD2. CDR1 is SGHTA and CDR2 is FQGNSA in the germline V gene. V dropped 1 base and J dropped 0; count of bases not matched to a gene: 12. The CDR3 length is 20 residues. Full variable domain (outside the CDR3, taken from reference TRBV7-2 and TRBJ2-7): GAGVSQSPSNKVTEKGKDVELRCDPISGHTALYWYRQSLGQGLEFLIYFQGNSAPDKSGLPSDRFSAERTGGSVSTLTIQRTQQEDSAVYLCASSLGVGPGLAGISYEQYFGPGTRLTVT.

The chain recombines TRBV20-1 with TRBJ1-5; 7 bases map to TRBD1. V lost 3 bases to trimming and J lost 2 bases; unmatched junction nucleotides: 4. The CDR3 has 14 amino acids. Germline V gene sequence: CDR1 DFQATT, CDR2 SNEGSKA (reference sequence). The CDR3 bases are TGCAGTGCTAGTGTAGACAGGGGCAATCAGCCCCAGCATTTT. Amino acid sequence: CSASVDRGNQPQHF.

The J gene is TRBJ1-2, the V gene TRBV29-1; 8 bases match TRBD1. The CDR3 runs to 13 residues. Trimming cost V 7 bases and J 0 bases; bases outside gene matches: 4. Per the germline V gene, CDR1 is SQVTM and CDR2 is ANQGSEA. The CDR3 nucleotides read TGCAGCGCCGGACAGGGCTCTAACTATGGCTACACCTTC. As protein: CSAGQGSNYGYTF.

The chain carries TRBV24-1 and TRBJ2-2, with 7 bases identical to TRBD2. V dropped 0 bases and J dropped 0; count of bases not matched to a gene: 0. Germline CDR1 and CDR2: KGHDR and SFDVKD. The length of the CDR3 is 16 residues. DNA of the CDR3: TGTGCCACCAGTGATTTGACTAGCGCGAACACCGGGGAGCTGTTTTTT. It specifies CATSDLTSANTGELFF.

This chain uses TRBV7-2 with TRBJ2-7, with 11 nucleotides matching TRBD2. Germline assignment: CDR1 SGHTA and CDR2 FQGNSA. Trimming at V came to 1 base and at J to 6 bases, leaving 8 bases not matched to a gene. This CDR3 has 16 amino acids. CDR3 in DNA: TGTGCCAGCAGCTTAGATAGTAGCGGGAGGGTCTCCGAGCAGTACTTC. Amino acid sequence: CASSLDSSGRVSEQYF.

This clonotype was seen a few times. The CDR3 region is CASQRDSGAYEQYF. CDR3 in DNA: TGTGCCAGTCAACGGGACTCCGGGGCCTACGAGCAGTACTTC. This chain connects TRBV27 to TRBJ2-7, with D perhaps matching TRBD2 (6 bases). V was trimmed by 9 bases and J by 2 bases, leaving 17 bases between them. Germline V gene lookup returns CDR1 MNHEY and CDR2 SMNVEV (reference sequence). This CDR3 is built from 14 residues.

Note on this clonotype: This clone may be a read error of a much larger clone one base away. The chain couples TRBV7-2 to TRBJ1-5, with a tentative D call TRBD1 (6 bases). Germline values: CDR1 SGHTA, CDR2 FQGNSA. The CDR3 contains 15 residues. In DNA form, the CDR3 reads TGTGCCAGAAGCTTAGACGGGGGCTACAATCAGCCCCAGCATTTT. This encodes CARSLDGGYNQPQHF.

This clonotype was picked up a small number of times. The chain joins TRBV4-1 to TRBJ2-3; a weak D match, TRBD1 (6 bases). Deletions cut 1 base from V and 3 bases from J, with 11 bases between. The V gene's germline CDR1 is MGHRA and CDR2 YSYEKL. This CDR3 has 15 residues. The chain's CDR3 is CASSQARGGTDTQYF. The DNA for the CDR3 is TGCGCCAGCAGCCAAGCCAGGGGCGGGACAGATACGCAGTATTTT.

To note about this clonotype: This may be a read error, as it is one base from a much larger clone. This chain joins TRBV7-2 and TRBJ2-1; 7 nucleotides match TRBD2. Germline V gives CDR1 SGHTA, CDR2 FQGNSA. V trimming: 7 bases; J trimming: 3 bases; junction bases outside the gene matches: 9. The CDR3 is 15 amino acids. CDR3 sequence reads: CASIFGTTNYNEQFF. The CDR3 region has the DNA TGTGCCAGCATCTTCGGGACTACTAACTACAATGAGCAGTTCTTC.